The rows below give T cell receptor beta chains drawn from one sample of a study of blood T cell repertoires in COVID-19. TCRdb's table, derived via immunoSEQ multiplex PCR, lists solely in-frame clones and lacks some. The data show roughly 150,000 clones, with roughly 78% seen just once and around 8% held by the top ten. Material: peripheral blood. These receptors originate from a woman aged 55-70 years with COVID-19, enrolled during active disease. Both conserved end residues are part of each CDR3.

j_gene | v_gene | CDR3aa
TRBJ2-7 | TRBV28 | CASSRTGGGTWEQYF
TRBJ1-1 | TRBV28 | CASSLGGIVGTEAFF
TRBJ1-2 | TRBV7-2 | CASSQGVPGGLENGYTF
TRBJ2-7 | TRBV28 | CASSLSTSRTSYEQYF
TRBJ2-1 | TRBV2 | CASSRRGPGNEQFF
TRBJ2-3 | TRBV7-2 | CASLAREPVDTQYF
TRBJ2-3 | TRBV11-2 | CASSALRPSGPTDTQYF
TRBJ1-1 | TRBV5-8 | CASSFGGTNTEAFF
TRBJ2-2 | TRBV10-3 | CAITGDRYTGELFF
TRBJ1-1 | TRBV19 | CASMQGTIGYEAFF
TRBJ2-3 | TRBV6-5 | CASSYSSDRGVDTQYF
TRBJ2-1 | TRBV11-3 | CASGRKNYEQFF
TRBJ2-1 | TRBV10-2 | CASSHIAGASYNEQFF
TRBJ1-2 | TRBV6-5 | CASSPDRGSNGYTF
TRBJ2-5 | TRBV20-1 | CSAGEGLARETQYF
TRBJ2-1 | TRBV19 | CASSGRSYNEQFF
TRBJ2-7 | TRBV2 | CASNPSGVVGPREQYF